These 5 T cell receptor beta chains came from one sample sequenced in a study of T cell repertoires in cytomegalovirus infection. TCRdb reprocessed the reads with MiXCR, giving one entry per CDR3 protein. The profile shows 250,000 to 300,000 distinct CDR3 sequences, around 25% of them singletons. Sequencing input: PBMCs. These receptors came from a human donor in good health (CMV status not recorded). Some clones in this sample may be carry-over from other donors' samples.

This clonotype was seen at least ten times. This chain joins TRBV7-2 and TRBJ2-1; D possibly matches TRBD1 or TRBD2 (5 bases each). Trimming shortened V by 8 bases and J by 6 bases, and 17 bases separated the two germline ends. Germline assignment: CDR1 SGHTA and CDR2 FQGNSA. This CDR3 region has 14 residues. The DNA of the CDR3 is TGTGCCAGCCGAGGGGCGGCTAGAAGCAATGAGCAGTTCTTC. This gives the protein CASRGAARSNEQFF.

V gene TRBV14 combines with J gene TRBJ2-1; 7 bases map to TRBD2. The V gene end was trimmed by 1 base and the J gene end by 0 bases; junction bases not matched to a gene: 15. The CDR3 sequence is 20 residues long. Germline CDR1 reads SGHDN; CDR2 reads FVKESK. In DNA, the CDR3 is TGTGCCAGCAGCCAAGGCCGTAGAGCGGGGATTGAACCCTCCTACAATGAGCAGTTCTTC. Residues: CASSQGRRAGIEPSYNEQFF.

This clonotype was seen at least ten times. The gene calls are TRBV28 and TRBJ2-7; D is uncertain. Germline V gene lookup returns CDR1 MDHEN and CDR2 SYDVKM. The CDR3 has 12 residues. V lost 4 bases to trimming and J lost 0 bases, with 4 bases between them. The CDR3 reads CASSWYSYEQYF. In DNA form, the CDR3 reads TGTGCCAGCAGTTGGTACTCCTACGAGCAGTACTTC.

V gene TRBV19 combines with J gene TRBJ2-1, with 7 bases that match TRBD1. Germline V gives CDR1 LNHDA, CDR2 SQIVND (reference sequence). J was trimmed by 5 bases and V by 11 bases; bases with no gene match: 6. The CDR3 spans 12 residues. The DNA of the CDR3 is TGTGCCTCGGGACAGATCAACAATGAGCAGTTCTTC. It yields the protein CASGQINNEQFF.

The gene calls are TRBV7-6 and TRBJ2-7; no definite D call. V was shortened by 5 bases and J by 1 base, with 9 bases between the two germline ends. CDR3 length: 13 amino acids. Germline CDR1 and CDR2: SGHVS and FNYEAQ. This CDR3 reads CASSAAPSYEQYF. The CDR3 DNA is TGTGCCAGCAGCGCCGCCCCTTCCTACGAGCAGTACTTC.